This T cell receptor (beta chain) originates from a study of CD8+ T cells in alopecia areata. As concerns this clone: Its antigen is unidentified.

Lesional scalp punch biopsies and peripheral blood came from alopecia areata patients. TCR sequencing used cDNA made by reverse transcription of extracted RNA. Profiled with immunoSEQ multiplex PCR; TCRdb holds only in-frame clones, not every one. The table records some 20,000 clones, 60% to 80% of them present only once. Regarding the study as a whole: Affected lesional scalp, above all in alopecia totalis/universalis, was more clonal than normal scalp.

This CDR3 has 14 residues. Germline trimming cut 4 bases from V and 2 bases from J; bases unmatched to any gene: 2. Germline-derived CDR1 and CDR2 are MNHEY and SVGAGI. The receptor's source is a human donor with alopecia areata. The J gene is TRBJ1-1, the V gene TRBV6-5; 9 nucleotides line up with TRBD1. The specimen was skin, collected at week 0. CDR3 in amino acids: CASSSTGGNTEAFF. CDR3 DNA sequence: TGTGCCAGCAGTTCCACAGGGGGCAACACTGAAGCTTTCTTT.